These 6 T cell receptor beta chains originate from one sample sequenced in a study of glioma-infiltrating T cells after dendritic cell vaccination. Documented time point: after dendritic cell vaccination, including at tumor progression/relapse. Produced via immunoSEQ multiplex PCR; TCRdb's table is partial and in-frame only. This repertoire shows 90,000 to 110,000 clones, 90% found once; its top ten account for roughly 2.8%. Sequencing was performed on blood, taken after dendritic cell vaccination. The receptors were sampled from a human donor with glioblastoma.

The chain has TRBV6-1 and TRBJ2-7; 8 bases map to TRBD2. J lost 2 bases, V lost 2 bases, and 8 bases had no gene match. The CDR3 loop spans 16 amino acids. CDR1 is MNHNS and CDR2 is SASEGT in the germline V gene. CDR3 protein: CASSETGGMVPYEQYF. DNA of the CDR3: TGTGCCAGCAGTGAAACGGGAGGGATGGTACCCTACGAGCAGTACTTC.

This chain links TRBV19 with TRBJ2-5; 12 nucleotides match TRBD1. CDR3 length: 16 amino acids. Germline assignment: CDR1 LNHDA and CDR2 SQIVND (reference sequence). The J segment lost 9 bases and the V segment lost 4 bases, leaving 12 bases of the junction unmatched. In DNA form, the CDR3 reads TGTGCCAGTAGTACCCCGGGACAGGGGGCAAATTTGGCCCAGTACTTC. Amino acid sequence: CASSTPGQGANLAQYF.

The CDR3 DNA is TGTGCCAGCAGTTACGAGGGCCAGGGGTACAATGAGCAGTTCTTC. The encoded protein is CASSYEGQGYNEQFF. This rearrangement joins TRBV6-6 to TRBJ2-1; tentatively, D is TRBD1 (6 bases). The V end lost 2 bases, the J end lost 4 bases, and 12 bases lay between the germline ends. Germline CDR1 and CDR2: MNHNY and SVGAGI (reference sequence). This CDR3 has 15 residues.

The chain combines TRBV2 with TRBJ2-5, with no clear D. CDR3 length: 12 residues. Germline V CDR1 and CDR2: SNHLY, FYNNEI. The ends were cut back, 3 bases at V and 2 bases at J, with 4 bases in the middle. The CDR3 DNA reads TGTGCCAGCAGTGACTTTCAAGAGACCCAGTACTTC. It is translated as CASSDFQETQYF. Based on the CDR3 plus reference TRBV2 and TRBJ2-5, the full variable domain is EPEVTQTPSHQVTQMGQEVILRCVPISNHLYFYWYRQILGQKVEFLVSFYNNEISEKSEIFDDQFSVERPDGSNFTLKIRSTKLEDSAMYFCASSDFQETQYFGPGTRLLVL.

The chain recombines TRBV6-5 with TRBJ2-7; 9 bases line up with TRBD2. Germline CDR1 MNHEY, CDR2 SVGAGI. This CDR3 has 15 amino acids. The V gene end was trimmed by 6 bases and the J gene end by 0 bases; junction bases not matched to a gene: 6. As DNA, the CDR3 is TGTGCCAGCAGACTGACTAGCGGAGGCTCCTACGAGCAGTACTTC. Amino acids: CASRLTSGGSYEQYF.

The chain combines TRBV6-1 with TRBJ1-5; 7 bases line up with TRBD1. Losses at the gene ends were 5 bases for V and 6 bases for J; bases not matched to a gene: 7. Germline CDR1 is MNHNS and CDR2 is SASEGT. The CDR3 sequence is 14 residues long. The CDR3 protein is CASSPSGGVQPQHF. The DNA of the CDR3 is TGTGCCAGCAGTCCTTCAGGGGGAGTTCAGCCCCAGCATTTT.